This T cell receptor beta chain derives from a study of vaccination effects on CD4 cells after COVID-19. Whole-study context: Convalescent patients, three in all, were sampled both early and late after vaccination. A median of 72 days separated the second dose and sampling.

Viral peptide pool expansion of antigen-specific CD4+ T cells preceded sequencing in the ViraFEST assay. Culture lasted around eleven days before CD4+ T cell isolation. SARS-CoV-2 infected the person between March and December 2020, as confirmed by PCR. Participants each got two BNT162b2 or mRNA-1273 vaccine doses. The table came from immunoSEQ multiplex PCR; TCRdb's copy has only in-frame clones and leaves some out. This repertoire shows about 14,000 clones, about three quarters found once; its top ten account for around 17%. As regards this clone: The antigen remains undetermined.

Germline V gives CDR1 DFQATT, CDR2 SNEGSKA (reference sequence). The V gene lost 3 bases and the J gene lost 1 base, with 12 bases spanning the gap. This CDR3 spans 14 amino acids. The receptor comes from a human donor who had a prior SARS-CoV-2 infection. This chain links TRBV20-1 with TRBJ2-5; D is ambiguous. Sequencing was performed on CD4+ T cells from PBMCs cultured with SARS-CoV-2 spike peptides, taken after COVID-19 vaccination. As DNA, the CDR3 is TGCAGTGCTAGTCCCGCAACGGGCCAAGAGACCCAGTACTTC. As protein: CSASPATGQETQYF.